These 3 T cell receptor beta chains were all obtained from the same sample, sequenced in a study of CD8+ T cells in alopecia areata (dated by TCRdb to the late 2010s). Taken with the paper, the label for time point translates to: roughly 26 weeks on oral tofacitinib. Per the publication, the treatment or condition label means: oral pan-JAK inhibitor, 5-10 mg twice daily. The library relied on the immunoSEQ multiplex PCR assay. RNA was extracted from all samples and reverse transcribed into cDNA, which served as template for TCR sequencing. The table comes from immuneACCESS by way of TCRdb, which keeps in-frame sequences with V and J called. Part of the clones is missing from these tables; in studies checked, under half for an unresolved V gene and the rest for unknown reasons. For this sample there are 150,000 to 200,000 clones; 60% appear just once. Over 0.9% of the sample comes from the top ten.

The sample was CD4+ T cells sorted from blood, taken at week 24, from a patient treated with tofacitinib. These receptors all stem from a human donor with alopecia areata.

The J gene is TRBJ1-5, the V gene TRBV4-1; possible D gene TRBD1, 6 bases. Germline-derived CDR1 and CDR2 are MGHRA and YSYEKL. V lost 2 bases and J 5 bases, leaving 10 bases between the germline ends. This CDR3 has 14 residues. In nucleotides, the CDR3 is TGCGCCAGCAGCCAACGACAGGATCATCAGCCCCAGCATTTT. Its protein is CASSQRQDHQPQHF.

The genes are TRBV6-6 and TRBJ1-2; perhaps TRBD1 as D (5 bases). CDR1 is MNHNY and CDR2 is SVGAGI in the germline V gene (reference sequence). V gave up 0 bases and J gave up 4 bases, with 15 bases separating them. This CDR3 contains 16 residues. The CDR3 loop is CASSYSGRRASYGYTF. As DNA, the CDR3 is TGTGCCAGCAGTTACTCAGGTCGCAGGGCCTCCTATGGCTACACCTTC.

The chain's CDR3 is CSVRRQGDEQFF. The CDR3 DNA sequence: TGCAGCGTTCGGCGACAGGGTGATGAGCAGTTCTTC. The chain joins TRBV29-1 to TRBJ2-1, with TRBD1 matching 7 bases. V was clipped by 5 bases and J by 8 bases; unmatched bases: 6. Germline V gives CDR1 SQVTM, CDR2 ANQGSEA. The CDR3 spans 12 residues.